The rows below give T cell receptor beta chains drawn from one sample of a study of vaccination and CD4 T cells after COVID-19. TCRdb processed the PCR reads anew with MiXCR; each CDR3 protein has one entry. The data hold over 12,000 distinct CDR3 sequences, with approximately 30% observed a single time. Antigens of these TCRs are unknown. The sequenced sample was CD4+ T cells from blood, cultured in vitro, obtained after SARS-CoV-2 vaccination. The receptors derive from a human donor who had recovered from COVID-19. Each CDR3 is given with its conserved first and last residue. A D gene is named only where the DNA matches it firmly. Part of the rows lack a size; the others show once, few, many or a class for expanded clones.

>.|TRBJ2-3|few|TRBV6-2/TRBV6-3
CASRRRSTDTQYF
TGTGCCAGCAGGCGGAGGAGCACAGATACGCAGTATTTT
>.|TRBJ2-3|.|TRBV6-5
CASSYSSGRVDTQYF
TGTGCCAGCAGTTATTCTTCGGGTAGGGTTGATACGCAGTATTTT
>.|TRBJ2-1|few|TRBV20-1
CSARSRSSYNEQFF
TGCAGTGCTAGGTCTCGGAGCTCCTACAATGAGCAGTTCTTC
>.|TRBJ2-5|.|TRBV18
CASSPSSPIEETQYF
TGTGCCAGCTCACCTTCAAGCCCCATCGAAGAGACCCAGTACTTC
>.|TRBJ1-6|few|TRBV20-1
CSARWTANSPLHF
TGCAGTGCTAGATGGACAGCGAATTCACCCCTCCACTTT
>.|TRBJ1-6|.|TRBV5-1
CASSVGRSSYNSPLHF
TGCGCCAGCAGCGTCGGCAGGAGCTCCTATAATTCACCCCTCCACTTT
>.|TRBJ2-3|few|TRBV20-1
CSARDRGSTDTQYF
TGCAGTGCTAGAGATCGCGGGAGCACAGATACGCAGTATTTT
>.|TRBJ1-2|few|TRBV21-1
CASITPGARGYTF
TGTGCCAGCATAACACCAGGGGCTAGGGGGTACACCTTC
>TRBD2|TRBJ2-7|.|TRBV15
CATSRVPLAGYEQYF
TGTGCCACCAGCAGAGTGCCCCTAGCGGGATACGAGCAGTACTTC
>.|TRBJ1-2|.|TRBV20-1
CSARVTSGDYVHYGYTF
TGCAGTGCTAGAGTAACGTCAGGTGATTACGTCCACTATGGCTACACCTTC
>.|TRBJ2-3|.|TRBV18
CASSLTRGTDTQYF
TGTGCCAGCTCATTGACCCGGGGCACAGATACGCAGTATTTT
>.|TRBJ1-1|.|TRBV6-2/TRBV6-3
CASNQGMNTEAFF
TGTGCCAGCAATCAGGGTATGAACACTGAAGCTTTCTTT
>TRBD1|TRBJ1-1|.|TRBV20-1
CSGEQGEGTEAFF
TGCAGTGGAGAACAGGGGGAAGGGACTGAAGCTTTCTTT
>.|TRBJ1-3|medium-sized|TRBV20-1
CSARGSGNTIYF
TGCAGTGCTAGAGGGTCTGGAAACACCATATATTTT
>TRBD2|TRBJ2-7|medium-sized|TRBV7-2
CASSLDGLAGREQYF
TGTGCCAGCAGCTTAGATGGACTAGCGGGACGGGAGCAGTACTTC
>.|TRBJ1-5|.|TRBV20-1
CSAGDNNQPQHF
TGCAGTGCCGGGGACAACAATCAGCCCCAGCATTTT
>.|TRBJ2-7|.|TRBV11-2
CASSSGLPPKEQYF
TGTGCCAGCAGCTCGGGACTTCCGCCGAAGGAGCAGTACTTC
>.|TRBJ1-2|few|TRBV6-1
CASSKEGRRGYTF
TGTGCCAGCAGTAAGGAGGGGCGGCGTGGCTACACCTTC
>TRBD2|TRBJ2-7|.|TRBV4-3
CASSPQAGDSYEQYF
TGCGCCAGCAGCCCCCAGGCGGGAGATTCCTACGAGCAGTACTTC
>.|TRBJ2-1|.|TRBV19
CASSMNRASAEFF
TGTGCCAGTAGTATGAACAGGGCAAGCGCTGAGTTCTTC
>.|TRBJ2-7|few|TRBV4-3
CASSQIVGASSEQYF
TGCGCCAGCAGCCAAATTGTCGGGGCCTCCAGCGAGCAGTACTTC
>TRBD1|TRBJ1-2|.|TRBV2
CASNEGQGPDDGYTF
TGTGCCAGCAATGAGGGACAGGGGCCCGATGATGGCTACACCTTC
>.|TRBJ2-5|medium-sized|TRBV7-2
CASSLGPRMETQYF
TGTGCCAGCAGCTTAGGTCCCAGGATGGAGACCCAGTACTTC
>.|TRBJ1-1|.|TRBV7-2
CASSLDPGAYTEAFF
TGTGCCAGCAGCTTAGACCCAGGGGCGTACACTGAAGCTTTCTTT
>TRBD1|TRBJ2-5|.|TRBV10-1
CASSDPGTGGQETQYF
TGCGCCAGCAGTGATCCCGGGACAGGGGGTCAAGAGACCCAGTACTTC
>TRBD2|TRBJ2-3|.|TRBV7-9
CASSHEIGTSGSSDTQYF
TGTGCCAGCAGCCATGAAATTGGGACTAGCGGGAGTTCAGATACGCAGTATTTT
>TRBD2|TRBJ2-7|.|TRBV20-1
CSASGTSGRSSYEQYF
TGCAGTGCTTCCGGGACTAGCGGGCGGTCCTCCTACGAGCAGTACTTC
>.|TRBJ2-3|.|TRBV6-2/TRBV6-3
CAIKAPSTDTQYF
TGTGCCATCAAAGCCCCCAGCACAGATACGCAGTATTTT
>TRBD1|TRBJ2-7|few|TRBV27
CASSLQGASYEQYF
TGTGCCAGCAGTTTACAGGGGGCCTCCTACGAGCAGTACTTC
>.|TRBJ2-3|.|TRBV11-2
CASSPTSDTQYF
TGTGCCAGCAGCCCGACCTCAGATACGCAGTATTTT
>.|TRBJ2-7|.|TRBV6-1
CATQRLLSISSYEQYF
TGTGCCACCCAAAGGTTACTTTCAATCTCCTCCTACGAGCAGTACTTC
>TRBD1|TRBJ1-2|.|TRBV6-5
CASSYEAGGGYTF
TGTGCCAGCAGTTACGAAGCAGGGGGAGGCTACACCTTC
>.|TRBJ2-3|few|TRBV7-2
CASSSGTDTQYF
TGTGCCAGCAGCTCGGGAACGGATACGCAGTATTTT
>TRBD1|TRBJ2-2|few|TRBV6-1
CASSKQGPEVTGELFF
TGTGCCAGCAGTAAACAGGGGCCCGAGGTCACCGGGGAGCTGTTTTTT
>TRBD1|TRBJ1-5|few|TRBV7-2
CASSFDRGNQPQHF
TGTGCCAGCAGCTTCGACAGGGGCAATCAGCCCCAGCATTTT
>TRBD2|TRBJ2-7|once|TRBV4-1
CASSQPTSGRNEQYF
TGCGCCAGCAGCCAACCCACTAGCGGGAGAAACGAGCAGTACTTC
>.|TRBJ1-3|few|TRBV24-1
CATSVGTTVYF
TGTGCCACCAGTGTAGGGACAACCGTATATTTT
>.|TRBJ2-1|.|TRBV20-1
CSARGTLAPSSNEQFF
TGCAGTGCTAGGGGAACCCTAGCGCCGAGTAGCAATGAGCAGTTCTTC
>.|TRBJ1-5|.|TRBV5-6
CASSLEGEDYQPQHF
TGTGCCAGCAGCTTGGAGGGAGAGGATTATCAGCCCCAGCATTTT
>.|TRBJ2-1|.|TRBV6-1
CASSQRQTLTNEQFF
TGTGCCAGCAGTCAGAGACAGACCCTCACTAATGAGCAGTTCTTC
>TRBD1|TRBJ2-3|few|TRBV29-1
CSVYRGKTDTQYF
TGCAGCGTCTACAGGGGAAAAACAGATACGCAGTATTTT
>TRBD1|TRBJ1-2|.|TRBV12-3/TRBV12-4
CASSLAMGNRGQGYTF
TGTGCCAGCAGTTTGGCGATGGGAAACAGGGGGCAAGGCTACACCTTC
>.|TRBJ2-2|.|TRBV4-3
CASSRLNTGELFF
TGCGCCAGCAGCCGACTGAACACCGGGGAGCTGTTTTTT